One and the same sample provided the 9 T cell receptor beta chains below, sequenced in a study of identical twins. TCRdb ran MiXCR on the 5' RACE reads and lists one entry per CDR3 protein. The sample has around 340,000 distinct CDR3 sequences, around 9% seen once. Sequencing input: naive T cells sorted from blood. The receptors originated from a woman aged 45-60 years in good health.

This clonotype was observed many times. The rearrangement joins TRBV12-3 or TRBV12-4 to TRBJ2-7; tentative D call: TRBD1 (5 bases). The CDR3 length is 11 residues. V lost 8 bases and J lost 4, with 9 bases in between. The CDR3 reads CASRQGYEQYF. The CDR3 DNA is TGTGCCAGCCGCCAGGGTTACGAGCAGTACTTC.

The genes are TRBV6-2 or TRBV6-3 and TRBJ2-2; D is undetermined. Germline lookup yields CDR1 MNHEY and CDR2 SVGEGT. Trimming removed 2 bases at V and 0 bases at J, with 7 bases between. The CDR3 spans 15 residues. The CDR3 bases are TGTGCCAGCAGTTACCGGATAACGAACACCGGGGAGCTGTTTTTT. This translates into CASSYRITNTGELFF.

This clonotype has just a few counts. V usage is TRBV5-1 and J usage is TRBJ1-1; D gene unclear. Germline V gene lookup returns CDR1 SGHRS and CDR2 YFSETQ. The CDR3 is 14 residues long. V was cut by 2 bases and J by 2 bases, with 10 bases left in between. CDR3 sequence reads: CASSFGVLNTEAFF. The CDR3 DNA reads as TGCGCCAGCAGCTTCGGGGTACTCAACACTGAAGCTTTCTTT.

This sequence joins TRBV4-1 and TRBJ2-7; the D gene could be TRBD1 or TRBD2 (5 bases each). V was trimmed by 3 bases and J by 6 bases, leaving 18 bases between them. CDR3 length equals 15 residues. Germline CDR1 reads MGHRA; CDR2 reads YSYEKL. The CDR3 bases are TGCGCCAGCAGCCACGCGAATAAGGGACGGGGCGAGCAGTACTTC. Its protein is CASSHANKGRGEQYF.

This clonotype was detected ten times or more. The gene calls are TRBV29-1 and TRBJ2-5; tentatively, D is TRBD1 (6 bases). The V end lost 1 base, the J end lost 5 bases, and 14 bases lay between the germline ends. The CDR3 contains 14 residues. Germline V gene sequence: CDR1 SQVTM, CDR2 ANQGSEA. CDR3 sequence (DNA): TGCAGCGTTGAAGCGCGACAGGCTCTCGAGACCCAGTACTTC. The encoded protein is CSVEARQALETQYF.

This clonotype came up a few times. J is TRBJ2-1 and V is TRBV12-3 or TRBV12-4; TRBD2 aligns across 10 bases. The CDR3 runs 15 residues. Germline trimming cut 7 bases from V and 6 bases from J; bases unmatched to any gene: 9. Here the CDR3 reads CASNLDSGRLNEQFF. In DNA form, the CDR3 reads TGTGCCAGCAATTTGGATAGCGGGAGGCTCAATGAGCAGTTCTTC.

This clonotype was seen only a few times. This sequence joins TRBV20-1 and TRBJ2-1; 8 bases line up with TRBD2. The CDR3 is made up of 14 amino acids. J was trimmed by 8 bases and V by 6 bases; bases with no gene match: 12. Germline V gene data show CDR1 as DFQATT and CDR2 as SNEGSKA (reference sequence). For the CDR3, the DNA is TGCAGTGCCCAACCAGCGGGAGTAATGGATGAGCAGTTCTTC. Protein: CSAQPAGVMDEQFF.

This clonotype was counted many times. The CDR3 spells CASREESSYNEQFF. The CDR3 bases are TGTGCCAGCCGAGAGGAGAGCTCCTACAATGAGCAGTTCTTC. The chain is built from TRBV2 and TRBJ2-1; D unclear. The V and J ends lost 8 bases and 0 bases respectively, with 11 bases between them. Germline-derived CDR1 and CDR2 are SNHLY and FYNNEI. This CDR3 comprises 14 residues.

The V call is TRBV10-2, the J call TRBJ2-5; D call uncertain. CDR1 and CDR2 (germline): WSHSY, SAAADI. There are 11 residues in the CDR3. Deletions cut 4 bases from V and 7 bases from J, with 7 bases between. The CDR3 here is CASSVTGTQYF. The DNA for the CDR3 is TGCGCCAGCAGTGTTACCGGGACCCAGTACTTC.